Sequencing of this T cell receptor beta chain was carried out in a study of blood T cell repertoires in COVID-19. Study overall: Samples representing acute and convalescent COVID-19 were sourced from the United States, Italy and Spain. From T cells, B-cell-depleted T cells, or PBMCs came the material, which was cDNA or gDNA.

This CDR3 comprises 14 residues. Germline CDR1 SEHNR, CDR2 FQNEAQ (reference sequence). V was clipped by 5 bases and J by 2 bases, with 9 bases between them. Authors' processing steps: By means of reference gene primer amplification, nucleated cell counts were estimated. Profiled with immunoSEQ multiplex PCR; TCRdb holds only in-frame clones, not every one. Clonal size and the V and J genes are those of that table, whereas D and trimming came from the DNA. The data contain under 300,000 clones, around 87% of them singletons. The TCR sequence derives from a woman aged 65 to 85 with active or convalescent COVID-19. Input material: peripheral blood. The chain recombines TRBV7-9 with TRBJ2-2; perhaps TRBD1 as D (5 bases). The DNA for the CDR3 is TGTGCCAGCAGCCCTGACAGTAACACCGGGGAGCTGTTTTTT. Translating it yields CASSPDSNTGELFF. Full variable domain (missing parts from reference TRBV7-9 and TRBJ2-2): DTGVSQNPRHKITKRGQNVTFRCDPISEHNRLYWYRQTLGQGPEFLTYFQNEAQLEKSRLLSDRFSAERPKGSFSTLEIQRTEQGDSAMYLCASSPDSNTGELFFGEGSRLTVL.